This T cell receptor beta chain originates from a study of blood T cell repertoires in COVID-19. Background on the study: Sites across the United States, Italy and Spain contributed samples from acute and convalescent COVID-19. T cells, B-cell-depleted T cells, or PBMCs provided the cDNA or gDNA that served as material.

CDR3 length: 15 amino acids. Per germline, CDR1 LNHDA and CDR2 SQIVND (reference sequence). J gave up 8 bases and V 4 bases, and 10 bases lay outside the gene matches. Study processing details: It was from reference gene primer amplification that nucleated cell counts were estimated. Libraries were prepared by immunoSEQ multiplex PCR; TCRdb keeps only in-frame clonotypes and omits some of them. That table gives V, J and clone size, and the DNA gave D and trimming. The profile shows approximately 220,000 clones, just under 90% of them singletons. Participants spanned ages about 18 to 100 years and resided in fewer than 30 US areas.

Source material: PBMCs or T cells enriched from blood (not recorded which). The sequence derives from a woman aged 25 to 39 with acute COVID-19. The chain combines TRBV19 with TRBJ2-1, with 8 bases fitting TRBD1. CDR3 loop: CASSSRGRTGDEQFF. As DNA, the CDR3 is TGTGCCAGTAGTAGCAGGGGGCGCACAGGGGATGAGCAGTTCTTC.